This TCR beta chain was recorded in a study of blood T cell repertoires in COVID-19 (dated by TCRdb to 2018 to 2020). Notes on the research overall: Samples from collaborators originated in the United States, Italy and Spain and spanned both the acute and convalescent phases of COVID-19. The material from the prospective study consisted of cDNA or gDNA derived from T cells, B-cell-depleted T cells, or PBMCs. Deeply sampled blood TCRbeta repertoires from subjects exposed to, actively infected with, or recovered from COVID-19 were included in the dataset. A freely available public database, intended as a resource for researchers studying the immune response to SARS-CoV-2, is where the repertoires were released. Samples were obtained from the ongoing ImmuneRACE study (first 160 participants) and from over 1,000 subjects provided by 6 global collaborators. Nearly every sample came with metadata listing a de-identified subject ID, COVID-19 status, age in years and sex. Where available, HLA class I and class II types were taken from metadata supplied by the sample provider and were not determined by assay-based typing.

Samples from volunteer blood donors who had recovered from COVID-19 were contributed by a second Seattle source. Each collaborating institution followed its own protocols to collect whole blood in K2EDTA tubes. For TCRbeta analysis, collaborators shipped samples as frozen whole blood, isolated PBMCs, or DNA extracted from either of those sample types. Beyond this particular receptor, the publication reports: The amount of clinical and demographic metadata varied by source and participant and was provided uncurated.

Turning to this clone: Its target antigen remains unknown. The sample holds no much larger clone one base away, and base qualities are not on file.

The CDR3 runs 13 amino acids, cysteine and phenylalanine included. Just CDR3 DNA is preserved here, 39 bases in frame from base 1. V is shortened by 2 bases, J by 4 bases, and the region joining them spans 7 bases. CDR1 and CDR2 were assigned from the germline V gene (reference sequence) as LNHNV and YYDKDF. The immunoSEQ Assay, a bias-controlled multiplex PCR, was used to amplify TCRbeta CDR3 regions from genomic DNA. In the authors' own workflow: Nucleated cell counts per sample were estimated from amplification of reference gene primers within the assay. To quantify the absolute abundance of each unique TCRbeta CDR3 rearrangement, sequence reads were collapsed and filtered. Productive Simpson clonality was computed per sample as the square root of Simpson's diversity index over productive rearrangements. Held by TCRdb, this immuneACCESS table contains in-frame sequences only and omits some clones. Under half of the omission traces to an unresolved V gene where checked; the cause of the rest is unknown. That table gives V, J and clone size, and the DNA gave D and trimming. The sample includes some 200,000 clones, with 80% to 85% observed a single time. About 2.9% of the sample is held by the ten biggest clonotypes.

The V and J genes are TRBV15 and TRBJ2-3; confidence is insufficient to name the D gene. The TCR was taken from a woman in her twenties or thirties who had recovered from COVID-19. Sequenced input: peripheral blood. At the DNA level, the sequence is TGTGCCACCAGCAGACCCGCGGCAGATACGCAGTATTTT. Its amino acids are CATSRPAADTQYF.